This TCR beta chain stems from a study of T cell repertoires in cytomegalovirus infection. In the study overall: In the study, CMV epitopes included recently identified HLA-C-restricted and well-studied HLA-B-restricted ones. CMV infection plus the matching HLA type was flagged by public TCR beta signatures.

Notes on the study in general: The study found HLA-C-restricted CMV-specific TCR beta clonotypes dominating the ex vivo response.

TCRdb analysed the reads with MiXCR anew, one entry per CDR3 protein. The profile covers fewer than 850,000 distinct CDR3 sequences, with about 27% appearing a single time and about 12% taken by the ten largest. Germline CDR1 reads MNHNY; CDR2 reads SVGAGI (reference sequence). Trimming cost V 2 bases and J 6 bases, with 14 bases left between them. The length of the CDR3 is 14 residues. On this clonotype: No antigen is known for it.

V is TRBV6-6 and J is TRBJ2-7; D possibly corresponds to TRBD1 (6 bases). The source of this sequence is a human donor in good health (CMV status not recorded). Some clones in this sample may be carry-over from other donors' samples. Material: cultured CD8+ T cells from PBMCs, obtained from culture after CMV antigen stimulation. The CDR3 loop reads CASSYGQGNGEQYF. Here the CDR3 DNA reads TGTGCCAGCAGTTACGGGCAGGGGAATGGCGAGCAGTACTTC.